The source of this TCR beta chain is a study of cytomegalovirus exposure and HLA in healthy donors. Study-level points and caveats: Per a prior analysis, the majority of TCR beta V segments were productive roughly 87% or roughly 30% of the time.

PCR was performed using 60 Vbeta and 13 Jbeta primers. Some clones are missing from TCRdb's copy, which holds only in-frame ones; the method was immunoSEQ multiplex PCR. The sample consists of roughly 130,000 clones, about three fifths of them appearing once. With respect to this clone: What it recognizes is unknown.

This TCR derives from a woman aged 40 to 50 in good health and CMV-seropositive. Sample: PBMCs.

DNA of the CDR3: TGTGCCAGCAGTCCGGAGGGCTACGAGCAGTACTTC. This codes for CASSPEGYEQYF. The chain recombines TRBV27 with TRBJ2-7, with D perhaps TRBD2 (6 bases). The germline gives CDR1 MNHEY, CDR2 SMNVEV (reference sequence). CDR3 length equals 12 residues. V lost 5 bases and J lost 3, with 8 bases in between.